This TCR beta chain was observed in a study of blood T cell repertoires in COVID-19. About the study: COVID-19 samples from acute and convalescent phases originated in the United States, Italy and Spain. Sources were T cells, B-cell-depleted T cells, or PBMCs; the material itself was cDNA or gDNA.

CDR1 and CDR2 (germline): SGHRS, YFSETQ. V lost 3 bases to trimming and J lost 4 bases; unmatched junction nucleotides: 3. CDR3 length equals 14 residues. The authors' processing: Estimates of nucleated cell counts were drawn from the amplification of reference gene primers. Generated by immunoSEQ multiplex PCR, the TCRdb table keeps only in-frame clones and is missing some. Clonal size and the V and J genes are those of that table, whereas D and trimming came from the DNA. This table has approximately 150,000 clones, 85% to 90% appearing once. Input material: peripheral blood. The V gene is TRBV5-1, the J gene TRBJ2-5; TRBD1 matches at 10 bases. The clonotype was recovered from a woman aged 55-70 years with acute or convalescent COVID-19. The CDR3 is CASSSGDRGETQYF. DNA of the CDR3: TGCGCCAGCAGCTCAGGGGACAGGGGAGAGACCCAGTACTTC.